The rows below give T cell receptor beta chains drawn from one sample of a study of blood T cell repertoires in COVID-19. Clones were sequenced by immunoSEQ multiplex PCR, and TCRdb holds only the in-frame ones, with some missing. This table has 90,000 to 120,000 clones, 84% appearing once. Material: peripheral blood. These receptors originate from a human donor in a cohort sampled during active COVID-19. Each CDR3 is given without its conserved first and last residue.

v_call cdr3_aa
TRBV27 ASSRGGGSYNEQF
TRBV7-2 ASSTGGGYGYT
TRBV14 ASSLAGDVRETQY
TRBV5-6 ASSLDRVISPLH
TRBV7-9 ASSSLAGVGGKYNEQF
TRBV25-1 ASSESLLAVSSYEQY
TRBV12-3/TRBV12-4 ASSSRVRTQY
TRBV3-1/TRBV3-2 ASSQGVAGAKPYNEQF
TRBV4-2 ASSQVGTSGSIAKNIQY
TRBV10-3 AISEGLITDTQY
TRBV4-1 ASSHLYGPGELF
TRBV7-2 ASSLVAREGTEAF
TRBV30 AWRESAGAQGFWGYT
TRBV3-1/TRBV3-2 ASSQAGLAGGPYNEQF
TRBV3-1/TRBV3-2 ASTSTWGGTQY
TRBV6-4 ASSDGSEAF
TRBV18 ASSPPGQVWEQY
TRBV6-1 ASSESQGRRAF
TRBV7-2 ASSLSYLNEQF
TRBV19 ASSSLQDGFQY